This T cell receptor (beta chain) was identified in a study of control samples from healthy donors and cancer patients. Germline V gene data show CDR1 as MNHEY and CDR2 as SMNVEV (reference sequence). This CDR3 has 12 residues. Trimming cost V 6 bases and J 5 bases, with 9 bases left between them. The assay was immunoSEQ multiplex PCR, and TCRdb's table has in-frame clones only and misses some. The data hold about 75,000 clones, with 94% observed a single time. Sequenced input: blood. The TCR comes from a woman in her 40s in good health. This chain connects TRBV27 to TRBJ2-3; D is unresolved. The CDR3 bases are TGTGCCAGCAGCTCGGTTAGAGATACGCAGTATTTT. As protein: CASSSVRDTQYF.